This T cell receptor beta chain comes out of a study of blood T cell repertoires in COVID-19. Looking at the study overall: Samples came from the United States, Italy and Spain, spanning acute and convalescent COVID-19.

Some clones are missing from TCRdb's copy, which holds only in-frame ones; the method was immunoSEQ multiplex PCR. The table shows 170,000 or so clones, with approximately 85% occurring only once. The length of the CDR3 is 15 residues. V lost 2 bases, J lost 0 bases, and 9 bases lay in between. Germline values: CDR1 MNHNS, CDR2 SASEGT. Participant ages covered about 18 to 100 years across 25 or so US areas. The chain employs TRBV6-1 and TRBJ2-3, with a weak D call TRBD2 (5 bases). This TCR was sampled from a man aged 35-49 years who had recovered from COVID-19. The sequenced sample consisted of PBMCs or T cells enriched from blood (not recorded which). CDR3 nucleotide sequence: TGTGCCAGCAGTGAACTTAGCGTGAGCACAGATACGCAGTATTTT. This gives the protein CASSELSVSTDTQYF.